This T cell receptor (beta chain) was captured by sequencing in a study of CD8 T cells in Susac syndrome. Study findings and constraints: The authors acknowledged that their TCR sequencing and HLA analysis involved a relatively small number of individuals.

Worth noting for this clonotype: The antigen is not known.

This CDR3 is built from 16 residues. Per germline, CDR1 SGHTA and CDR2 FQGNSA. V was trimmed by 5 bases and J by 0 bases, leaving 16 bases between them. Reverse transcription of roughly 0.5 to 1 ug RNA was carried out with random hexamers. MiXCR, applied by TCRdb to the immunoSEQ multiplex PCR reads, yields one record per CDR3 protein. The profile shows around 300,000 distinct CDR3 sequences, 92% of them singletons. This chain uses TRBV7-2 with TRBJ1-1; maybe TRBD1 (6 bases). The sequence was obtained from a human donor with multiple sclerosis. The sequencing input was CD4+ T cells from PBMCs. Here the CDR3 reads CASSPRGNVMNTEAFF. CDR3 nucleotides: TGTGCCAGCAGCCCCAGGGGCAATGTAATGAACACTGAAGCTTTCTTT.